The clone carrying this T cell receptor (beta chain) has more than one count but fewer than ten. Its antigen is still unknown. Germline CDR1 reads GTSNPN; CDR2 reads SVGIG (reference sequence). The length of the CDR3 is 11 residues. V lost 3 bases, J lost 2 bases, and 4 bases lay in between. This entry belongs to a study of shared clonotypes between healthy human individuals. Background on the study: CD8 memory received one plate per donor, CD8 naive two, CD4 memory three and CD4 naive three.

Overall study findings and caveats: The four-donor shared clonotypes exceeded non-shared clonotypes in generation probability, with non-shared ones scoring lower. Clonotype sharing across a few donors was observed for around 5% of naive CD4 clonotypes.

The method was immunoSEQ multiplex PCR; TCRdb's version includes in-frame clones alone and lacks a portion of them. The sample holds roughly 1,100,000 clones, about 75% seen once. This chain uses TRBV30 with TRBJ1-1; D not certain. This TCR derives from a young man in good health. The sequenced material came from memory CD4+ T cells sorted from blood. Described subset: CD45RA-negative fraction. CDR3 bases: TGTGCCTGGAGCATTAACACTGAAGCTTTCTTT. This sequence encodes CAWSINTEAFF. The full variable domain, rest sourced from reference TRBV30 and TRBJ1-1, is SQTIHQWPATLVQPVGSPLSLECTVEGTSNPNLYWYRQAAGRGLQLLFYSVGIGQISSEVPQNLSASRPQDRQFILSSKKLLLSDSGFYLCAWSINTEAFFGQGTRLTVV.